This entry lists 3 T cell receptor beta chains sequenced from one sample in a study of T cells expressing NK-cell markers. TCRdb reanalyzed the 5' RACE reads, giving one entry per CDR3 protein sequence and no DNA. The repertoire shows roughly 150,000 distinct CDR3 sequences; the top ten hold less than 20%. Sequenced: blood T cells: a sorted CD56 or NKG2C T cell subset, CD4+ or CD8+ T cells, or bulk PBMC T cells (not recorded which). These TCRs come from a woman between 18 and 69 years old in good health.

The V and J genes are TRBV5-1 and TRBJ2-3; TCRdb's D call of TRBD2 is untestable without DNA. Germline-derived CDR1 and CDR2 are SGHRS and YFSETQ. The CDR3 runs 14 residues. The CDR3 loop is CASSQAGDQDTQYF.

The chain has TRBV4-2 and TRBJ1-5; the TRBD1 assignment by TCRdb is unverifiable without DNA. The length of the CDR3 is 15 residues. The germline V gene has CDR1 LGHNA and CDR2 YNFKEQ. This CDR3 is CASSPKAGGSQPQHF.

This chain joins TRBV12-3 or TRBV12-4 and TRBJ2-4; TCRdb outputs TRBD2, but without DNA this stays unchecked. This CDR3 is built from 15 residues. The CDR3: CASSTLGRGGNIQYF.